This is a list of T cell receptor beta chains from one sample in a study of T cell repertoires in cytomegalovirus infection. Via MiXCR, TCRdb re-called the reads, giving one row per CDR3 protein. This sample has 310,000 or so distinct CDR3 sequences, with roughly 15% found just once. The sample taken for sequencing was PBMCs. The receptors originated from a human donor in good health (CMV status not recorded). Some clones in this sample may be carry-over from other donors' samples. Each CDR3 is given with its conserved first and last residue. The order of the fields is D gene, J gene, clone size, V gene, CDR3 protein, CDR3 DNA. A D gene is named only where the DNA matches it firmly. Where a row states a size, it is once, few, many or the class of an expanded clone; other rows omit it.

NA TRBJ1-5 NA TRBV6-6 CASSKAGLTNQPQHF TGTGCCAGCAGTAAGGCGGGACTCACCAATCAGCCCCAGCATTTT
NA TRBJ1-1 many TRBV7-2 CASSSPIFTGGTEAFF TGTGCCAGCAGCTCTCCGATTTTCACAGGCGGCACTGAAGCTTTCTTT
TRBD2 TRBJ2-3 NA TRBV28 CASSPPRGGTSGGLRTDTQYF TGTGCCAGCAGTCCTCCCCGGGGGGGGACTAGCGGGGGTCTCCGCACAGATACGCAGTATTTT
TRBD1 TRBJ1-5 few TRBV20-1 CSAGQGAGQPQHF TGCAGTGCTGGACAGGGGGCTGGTCAGCCCCAGCATTTT
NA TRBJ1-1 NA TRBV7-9 CASSLALLTGGEAFF TGTGCCAGCAGCTTAGCGCTCCTAACCGGGGGTGAAGCTTTCTTT
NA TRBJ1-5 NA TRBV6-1 CASSEAGVSNQPQHF TGTGCCAGCAGTGAAGCGGGCGTTAGCAATCAGCCCCAGCATTTT
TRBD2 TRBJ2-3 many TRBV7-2 CASSQTGSGGELSTDTQYF TGTGCCAGCAGCCAGACCGGGAGCGGGGGGGAACTTAGCACAGATACGCAGTATTTT
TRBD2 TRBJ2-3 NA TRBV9 CASSTRRLAGGPSSTDTQYF TGTGCCAGCAGCACCCGCCGGCTAGCGGGGGGGCCCTCTAGCACAGATACGCAGTATTTT
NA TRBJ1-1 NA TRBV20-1 CSARKLAAYNTEAFF TGCAGTGCGCGGAAGTTGGCTGCGTATAACACTGAAGCTTTCTTT
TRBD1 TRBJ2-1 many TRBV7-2 CASSQDRGLDEQFF TGTGCCAGCAGCCAGGACAGGGGTTTGGATGAGCAGTTCTTC